The sequence of this T cell receptor beta chain was determined in a study of shared clonotypes between healthy human individuals. CDR3 length: 13 residues. With 5 bases removed from V and 6 bases from J, the gap between germline ends came to 11 bases. Germline V gene sequence: CDR1 SGHTA, CDR2 FQGTGA. The repertoire was sequenced with immunoSEQ multiplex PCR; TCRdb's copy has only in-frame clones and lacks some. The table records a few million clones, around 93% of them present only once. The sequencing input was naive CD4+ T cells from PBMCs. The sample's subset: CD45RA+ positively selected. This clonotype was sampled from a young man in good health. Some clones in this sample may be carry-over from other donors' samples. This chain uses TRBV7-3 with TRBJ2-1; D not resolved. This CDR3 reads CASSLTPANEQFF. CDR3 in DNA: TGTGCCAGCAGCCTGACCCCGGCCAATGAGCAGTTCTTC. Full variable domain (outside the CDR3, taken from reference TRBV7-3 and TRBJ2-1): GAGVSQTPSNKVTEKGKYVELRCDPISGHTALYWYRQSLGQGPEFLIYFQGTGAADDSGLPNDRFFAVRPEGSVSTLKIQRTERGDSAVYLCASSLTPANEQFFGPGTRLTVL.